The 15 T cell receptor beta chains below were found in one sample sequenced in a study of shared clonotypes between healthy human individuals. Produced via immunoSEQ multiplex PCR; TCRdb's table is partial and in-frame only. Altogether 450,000 to 500,000 clones are present, about 78% being singletons, with the ten largest covering 12%. The sequenced material came from PBMCs. These receptors were collected from a woman in her thirties or forties in good health. Some clones in this sample may be carry-over from other donors' samples.

The V and J genes are TRBV4-3 and TRBJ2-1, with D perhaps being TRBD1 or TRBD2 (5 bases each). The CDR3 has 16 residues. The V gene lost 3 bases and the J gene lost 9 bases, with 21 bases spanning the gap. The V gene's germline CDR1 is LGHNA and CDR2 YSLEER. CDR3 in amino acids: CASSQTPGPHTGEQFF. CDR3 bases: TGCGCCAGCAGCCAGACACCGGGACCCCATACGGGTGAGCAGTTCTTC.

The genes are TRBV4-2 and TRBJ2-1; D gene ambiguous. V was clipped by 1 base and J by 0 bases, with 10 bases between them. The CDR3 length is 16 residues. The germline CDR1 and CDR2 sequences are LGHNA and YNFKEQ. CDR3 region: CASSQAASGSYNEQFF. The CDR3 DNA follows: TGTGCCAGCAGCCAAGCGGCATCGGGCTCCTACAATGAGCAGTTCTTC.

This clone appeared a single time. The J gene is TRBJ1-1, the V gene TRBV28, with TRBD1 as a possible D gene (5 bases). The CDR3 extends over 13 amino acids. CDR1 is MDHEN and CDR2 is SYDVKM in the germline V gene. The ends were cut back, 6 bases at V and 2 bases at J, with 10 bases in the middle. CDR3: CASRAGLNTEAFF. CDR3 DNA sequence: TGTGCCAGCAGGGCGGGACTTAACACTGAAGCTTTCTTT.

This chain joins TRBV6-1 and TRBJ2-5; no clear D. V lost 1 base to trimming and J lost 5 bases, with 14 bases between them. This CDR3 region has 15 residues. The germline CDR1 and CDR2 sequences are MNHNS and SASEGT. The CDR3 nucleotides are TGTGCCAGCAGTGAAGGGTGGTCAGTTAGGGAGACCCAGTACTTC. Protein product: CASSEGWSVRETQYF.

This clone was seen a few times. J is TRBJ2-3 and V is TRBV9; D is undetermined. Germline loops: CDR1 SGDLS, CDR2 YYNGEE. V lost 4 bases and J 0 bases, leaving 12 bases between the germline ends. The CDR3 extends over 15 amino acids. Written as DNA, the CDR3 is TGTGCCAGCAGCACCCTTAGCTCTAGCACAGATACGCAGTATTTT. Protein product: CASSTLSSSTDTQYF.

The chain links TRBV9 to TRBJ2-7; TRBD1 agrees at 8 bases. Germline CDR1 SGDLS, CDR2 YYNGEE. With 3 bases clipped from V and 5 bases from J, the junction kept 13 bases outside the gene matches. The CDR3 has 16 amino acids. CDR3 in DNA: TGTGCCAGCAGCGCCGGACAGGGCGCCAGTGGGGACGAGCAGTACTTC. This codes for CASSAGQGASGDEQYF.

V and J are TRBV7-2 and TRBJ2-7; 11 bases align to TRBD2. The CDR3 consists of 16 residues. V shed 5 bases and J 1 base; nucleotides not matched to a gene: 7. Per the germline V gene, CDR1 is SGHTA and CDR2 is FQGNSA. The CDR3 reads CASSPSGTSGSYEQYF. In nucleotides, the CDR3 is TGTGCCAGCAGCCCATCCGGGACTAGCGGATCCTACGAGCAGTACTTC.

This clone was seen a few times. The chain has TRBV29-1 and TRBJ1-1, with unresolved D. The length of the CDR3 is 13 residues. V lost 3 bases, J lost 0 bases, and 8 bases lay in between. Per germline, CDR1 SQVTM and CDR2 ANQGSEA. For the CDR3, the DNA is TGCAGCGTTGACCCGGTTTTGAACACTGAAGCTTTCTTT. Translation gives CSVDPVLNTEAFF.

This chain joins TRBV6-1 and TRBJ2-2, with 8 bases matching TRBD1. CDR3 length: 12 amino acids. From germline, CDR1 is MNHNS and CDR2 SASEGT. V was clipped by 10 bases and J by 6 bases; unmatched bases: 4. CDR3 in DNA: TGTGCCACCAGGGGGCGCCCCGGGGAGCTGTTTTTT. Its translation is CATRGRPGELFF.

The rearrangement uses TRBV30 and TRBJ2-7; 10 bases are a match to TRBD2. V was pared by 1 base and J by 0 bases, with 3 bases of the junction left unmatched. The CDR3 covers 15 residues. Germline CDR1 GTSNPN, CDR2 SVGIG (reference sequence). The CDR3 protein is CAWSDGTSDSYEQYF. The CDR3 DNA follows: TGTGCCTGGAGTGACGGGACTAGCGACTCCTACGAGCAGTACTTC.

This clone was recorded a few times. The chain couples TRBV6-4 to TRBJ2-2; possibly TRBD1 or TRBD2 for D (6 bases each). Germline lookup yields CDR1 MRHNA and CDR2 SNTAGT. The V gene lost 0 bases and the J gene lost 6 bases, with 14 bases spanning the gap. The CDR3 length is 16 residues. As DNA, the CDR3 is TGTGCCAGCAGTGACTCGGGGCCAGGGGAGGCCGGGGAGCTGTTTTTT. Its protein product is CASSDSGPGEAGELFF.

This clone has only a few counts. V gene TRBV28 combines with J gene TRBJ1-2; D might be TRBD1 (5 bases). This CDR3 contains 12 residues. V lost 4 bases, J lost 5 bases, and 8 bases lay in between. CDR1 and CDR2 from the germline V gene are MDHEN and SYDVKM. In DNA, the CDR3 is TGTGCCAGCAGTTGGGGACGGTATGGCTACACCTTC. Translating gives CASSWGRYGYTF.

The chain is built from TRBV5-4 and TRBJ2-2; 12 bases are shared with TRBD2. The CDR3 consists of 17 residues. Unmatched junction bases numbered 8, after V lost 0 bases and J lost 8 bases. Germline CDR1 reads SGHNT; CDR2 reads YYREEE (reference sequence). For the CDR3, the DNA is TGTGCCAGCAGCTTGGATTCGGCTAGCGGGAGGGGTGGGGAGCTGTTTTTT. This codes for CASSLDSASGRGGELFF.

This clone was seen only once. The chain is built from TRBV6-6 and TRBJ1-2, with a possible D match to TRBD1 (5 bases). The germline CDR1 and CDR2 sequences are MNHNY and SVGAGI (reference sequence). Trimming pared 2 bases from V and 2 bases from J, leaving 9 bases between. This CDR3 contains 14 residues. CDR3 loop: CASSYAGRNYGYTF. The CDR3 bases are TGTGCCAGCAGTTACGCAGGGAGGAACTATGGCTACACCTTC.

This chain joins TRBV2 and TRBJ2-7; D possibly corresponds to TRBD1 (6 bases). V lost 6 bases to trimming and J lost 6 bases, with 18 bases between them. Germline V CDR1 and CDR2: SNHLY, FYNNEI. The CDR3 totals 14 residues. CDR3 in DNA: TGTGCCAGCAGCCAACAGGGTAGTGTGAGCGAGCAGTACTTC. The encoded protein is CASSQQGSVSEQYF.